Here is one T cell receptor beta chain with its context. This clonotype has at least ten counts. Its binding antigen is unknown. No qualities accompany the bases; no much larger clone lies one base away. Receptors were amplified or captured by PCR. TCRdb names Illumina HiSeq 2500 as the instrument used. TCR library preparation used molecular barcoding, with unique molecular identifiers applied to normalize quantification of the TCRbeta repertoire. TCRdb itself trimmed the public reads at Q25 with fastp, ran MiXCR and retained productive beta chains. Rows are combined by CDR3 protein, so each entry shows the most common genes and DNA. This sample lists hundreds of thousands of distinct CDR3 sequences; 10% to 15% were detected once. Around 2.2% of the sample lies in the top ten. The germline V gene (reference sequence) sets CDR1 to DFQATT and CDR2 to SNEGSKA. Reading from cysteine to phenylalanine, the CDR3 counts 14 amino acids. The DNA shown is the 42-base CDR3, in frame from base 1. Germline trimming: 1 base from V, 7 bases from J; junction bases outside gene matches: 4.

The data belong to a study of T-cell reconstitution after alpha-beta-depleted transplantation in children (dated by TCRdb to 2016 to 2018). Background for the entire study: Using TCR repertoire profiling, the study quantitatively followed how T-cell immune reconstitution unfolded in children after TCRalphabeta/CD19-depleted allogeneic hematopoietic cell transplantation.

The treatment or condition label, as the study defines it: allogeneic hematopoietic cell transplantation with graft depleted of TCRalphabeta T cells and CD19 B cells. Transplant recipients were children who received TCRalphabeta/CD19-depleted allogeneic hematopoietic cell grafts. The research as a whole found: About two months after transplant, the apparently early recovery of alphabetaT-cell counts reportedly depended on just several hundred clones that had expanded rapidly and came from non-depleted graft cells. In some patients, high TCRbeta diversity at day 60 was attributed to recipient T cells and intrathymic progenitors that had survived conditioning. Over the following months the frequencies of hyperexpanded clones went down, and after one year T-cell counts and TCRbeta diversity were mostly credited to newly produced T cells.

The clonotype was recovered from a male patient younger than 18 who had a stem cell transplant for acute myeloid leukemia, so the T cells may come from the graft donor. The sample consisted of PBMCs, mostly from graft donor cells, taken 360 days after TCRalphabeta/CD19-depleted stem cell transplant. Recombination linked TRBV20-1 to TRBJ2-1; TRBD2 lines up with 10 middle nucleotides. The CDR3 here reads CSARVPSGRNEQFF. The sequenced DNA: TGCAGTGCTAGAGTTCCTAGCGGGAGAAATGAGCAGTTCTTC.